The next 17 T cell receptor beta chains were all read from a single sample in a study of CD8+CD57+ T cells in acquired aplastic anemia. Both TCR beta VDJ combination and CDR3 sequence profiling were carried out. Genomic DNA was the template for this profiling. TCRdb ran MiXCR on the reads and lists one entry per CDR3 protein. The sample lists some 410,000 distinct CDR3 sequences; 60% to 80% were seen once. Sequencing was carried out using sorted CD4+, CD8+, or CD8+CD57+ T cells (not recorded which) from PBMCs. These receptors originate from a human donor in good health, serving as a control.

This clonotype was picked up many times. V is TRBV7-6 and J is TRBJ2-7; D possibly corresponds to TRBD1 (5 bases). CDR1 and CDR2 from the germline V gene are SGHVS and FNYEAQ. This CDR3 contains 13 residues. V lost 5 bases, J lost 7 bases, and 15 bases lay in between. CDR3 in DNA: TGTGCCAGCAGCGAGCCTCCAGGGTTGGAGCAGTACTTC. This encodes CASSEPPGLEQYF.

This clonotype was picked up many times. The CDR3 here is CASSGGETGWSEQYF. CDR3 bases: TGTGCCAGCAGTGGGGGGGAGACAGGGTGGTCCGAGCAGTACTTC. V usage is TRBV6-1 and J usage is TRBJ2-7; tentative D call: TRBD1 (7 bases). Between the trimmed V and J ends, which lost 4 bases and 6 bases, there was a span of 19 bases. Germline V gene lookup returns CDR1 MNHNS and CDR2 SASEGT. The CDR3 spans 15 residues.

This clonotype has ten or more counts. V gene TRBV20-1 combines with J gene TRBJ2-7, with 7 bases fitting TRBD1. This CDR3 contains 13 residues. Germline V gene data show CDR1 as DFQATT and CDR2 as SNEGSKA (reference sequence). The V gene end was trimmed by 5 bases and the J gene end by 7 bases; junction bases not matched to a gene: 11. CDR3: CSAQRTGDGEQYF. The CDR3 bases are TGCAGTGCTCAGCGTACAGGGGACGGAGAGCAGTACTTC.

The gene calls are TRBV5-6 and TRBJ2-3; D possibly corresponds to TRBD2 (6 bases). This CDR3 is built from 14 residues. V was shortened by 4 bases and J by 3 bases, with 12 bases between the two germline ends. Germline CDR1 and CDR2: SGHDT and YYEEEE. The CDR3 DNA follows: TGTGCCAGCAGCAATCGGGGGAGGACAGATACGCAGTATTTT. This translates into CASSNRGRTDTQYF.

J is TRBJ1-6 and V is TRBV19; unclear D gene. CDR1 is LNHDA and CDR2 is SQIVND in the germline V gene (reference sequence). The CDR3 contains 16 residues. Trimming shortened V by 6 bases and J by 3 bases, and 15 bases separated the two germline ends. DNA of the CDR3: TGTGCCAGTAGGGCTGGAACGGGAATCTATAATTCACCCCTCCACTTT. Amino acid sequence: CASRAGTGIYNSPLHF.

The chain joins TRBV7-3 to TRBJ2-2; perhaps D is TRBD1 or TRBD2 (6 bases each). The CDR3 is 13 residues long. Germline values: CDR1 SGHTA, CDR2 FQGTGA. Trimming pared 2 bases from V and 8 bases from J, leaving 9 bases between. CDR3 sequence reads: CASSLSGAGELFF. As DNA, the CDR3 is TGTGCCAGCAGCTTATCGGGGGCGGGGGAGCTGTTTTTT.

The rearrangement joins TRBV29-1 to TRBJ2-1, with 14 bases lining up with TRBD2. The CDR3 has 15 residues. Germline-derived CDR1 and CDR2 are SQVTM and ANQGSEA. The CDR3 bases are TGCAGTGTATTGGGACTAGCGGGGGACTACAATGAGCAGTTCTTC. Encoded protein: CSVLGLAGDYNEQFF.

This sequence joins TRBV7-9 and TRBJ2-7; a weak D match, TRBD1 (6 bases). Trimming took off 5 bases at V and 8 bases at J, with 25 bases between the two ends. CDR3 length: 16 amino acids. The germline CDR1 and CDR2 sequences are SEHNR and FQNEAQ (reference sequence). This chain's CDR3 is CASSASRRTGRYQQYF. DNA of the CDR3: TGTGCCAGCAGCGCCAGCCGACGCACAGGGCGATACCAGCAGTACTTC.

This clonotype was counted at least ten times. The genes are TRBV6-2 or TRBV6-3 and TRBJ2-5; D remains ambiguous. The V end was cut by 3 bases, the J end by 1 base, with 12 bases between. The germline V gene has CDR1 MNHEY and CDR2 SVGEGT. The CDR3 contains 15 residues. The CDR3 protein is CASSYLWTPQETQYF. The DNA of the CDR3 is TGTGCCAGCAGTTATCTCTGGACGCCCCAAGAGACCCAGTACTTC.

V and J are TRBV20-1 and TRBJ2-7; 10 nucleotides line up with TRBD2. After removal of 3 bases from V and 0 bases from J, the junction contained 5 bases not matched to a gene. CDR1 is DFQATT and CDR2 is SNEGSKA in the germline V gene (reference sequence). CDR3 length equals 15 residues. The CDR3 loop is CSARNLAGDSYEQYF. CDR3 bases: TGCAGTGCTAGGAACCTAGCGGGGGACTCCTACGAGCAGTACTTC.

In its sample, this clonotype was seen a few times. One junction end does not reproduce the germline sequence, and a read error may be involved. This chain links TRBV10-2 with TRBJ2-1; 7 bases agree with TRBD1. The CDR3 loop spans 13 amino acids. Germline loops: CDR1 WSHSY, CDR2 SAAADI. As DNA, the CDR3 is TGTGCCAGCAGTTCAGGACAGGTCTATGAGCAGTTCTTC. Its translation: CASSSGQVYEQFF.

Ten or more counts support this clonotype. The CDR3 coding sequence is TGTGCCAGCAGCTTACAAGCGGGGGGACTTGAGGAGCAGTACTTC. It translates to CASSLQAGGLEEQYF. This sequence joins TRBV7-3 and TRBJ2-7; 9 bases line up with TRBD2. The CDR3 is made up of 15 amino acids. With 2 bases clipped from V and 7 bases from J, the junction kept 9 bases outside the gene matches. Germline loops: CDR1 SGHTA, CDR2 FQGTGA.

The chain links TRBV20-1 to TRBJ2-1; no reliable D call. Germline V gene sequence: CDR1 DFQATT, CDR2 SNEGSKA (reference sequence). The CDR3 has 11 residues. V was shortened by 6 bases and J by 3 bases, with 6 bases between the two germline ends. Here the CDR3 reads CSAADYNEQFF. CDR3 in DNA: TGCAGTGCGGCGGACTACAATGAGCAGTTCTTC.

V and J are TRBV20-1 and TRBJ2-7; D is uncertain. Per germline, CDR1 DFQATT and CDR2 SNEGSKA (reference sequence). This CDR3 spans 12 amino acids. V was clipped by 5 bases and J by 3 bases, with 11 bases between them. CDR3 sequence (DNA): TGCAGTGCTGGATCCCGCGGCTACGAGCAGTACTTC. This sequence encodes CSAGSRGYEQYF.

This chain links TRBV5-1 with TRBJ2-1, with TRBD1 as a possible D gene (6 bases). V lost 0 bases, J lost 12 bases, and 16 bases lay in between. The CDR3 consists of 14 residues. Germline lookup yields CDR1 SGHRS and CDR2 YFSETQ. The CDR3 is CASSLGGAGTRQFF. DNA for the CDR3: TGCGCCAGCAGCTTGGGGGGTGCAGGGACAAGGCAGTTCTTC.

Remarks on this clonotype: Given the absence of the conserved phenylalanine or tryptophan at the CDR3 end, a read error is likely. It is unclear where the CDR3 begins or ends on the DNA, so no DNA is shown, and the CDR3 is as TCRdb lists it. The chain is built from TRBV9 and TRBJ2-1; the listed D gene, TRBD2, was not tested against the DNA. The CDR3 length equals 13 residues, ends included. Germline CDR1 and CDR2: SGDLS and YYNGEE. CDR3 amino acids: CASSPRERNEQIV.

The chain employs TRBV11-2 and TRBJ2-7; perhaps D is TRBD1 or TRBD2 (6 bases each). Per the germline V gene, CDR1 is SGHAT and CDR2 is FQNNGV. The germline V and J ends were trimmed by 8 bases and 5 bases, with 13 bases remaining between them. This CDR3 is built from 12 residues. CDR3 sequence reads: CASRGDTNEQYF. DNA for the CDR3: TGTGCCAGCCGCGGGGACACCAACGAGCAGTACTTC. The variable domain in full, completed from reference TRBV11-2 and TRBJ2-7, reads EAGVAQSPRYKIIEKRQSVAFWCNPISGHATLYWYQQILGQGPKLLIQFQNNGVVDDSQLPKDRFSAERLKGVDSTLKIQPAKLEDSAVYLCASRGDTNEQYFGPGTRLTVT.